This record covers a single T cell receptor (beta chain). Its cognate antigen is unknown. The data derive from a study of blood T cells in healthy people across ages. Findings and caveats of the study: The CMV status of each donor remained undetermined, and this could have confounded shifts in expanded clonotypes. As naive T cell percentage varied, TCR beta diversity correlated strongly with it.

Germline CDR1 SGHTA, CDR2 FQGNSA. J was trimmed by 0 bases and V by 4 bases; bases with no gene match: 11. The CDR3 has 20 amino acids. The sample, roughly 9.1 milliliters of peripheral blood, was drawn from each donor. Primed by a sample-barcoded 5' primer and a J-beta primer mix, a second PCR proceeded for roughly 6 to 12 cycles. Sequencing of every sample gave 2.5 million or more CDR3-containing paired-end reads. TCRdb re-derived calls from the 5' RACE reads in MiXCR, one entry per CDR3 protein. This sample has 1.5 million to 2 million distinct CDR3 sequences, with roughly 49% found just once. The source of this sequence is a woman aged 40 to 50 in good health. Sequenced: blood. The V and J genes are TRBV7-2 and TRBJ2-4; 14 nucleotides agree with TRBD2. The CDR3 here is CASSSLGTSGGPLAKNIQYF. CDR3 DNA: TGTGCCAGCAGCTCGCTGGGGACTAGCGGGGGACCCTTAGCCAAAAACATTCAGTACTTC.